These T cell receptor beta chains were read from a single sample in a study of blood T cell repertoires in COVID-19. Produced via immunoSEQ multiplex PCR; TCRdb's table is partial and in-frame only. Found here are 80,000 or so clones, about 85% of them singletons; the top ten hold 9.5% to 12%. The sequenced material came from peripheral blood. The receptors were gathered from a man aged 60-69 years with COVID-19, enrolled during active disease. Each CDR3 is given with its conserved first and last residue. A D gene is named only where the DNA matches it firmly. Size values are once, few and many counts, or a class for expanded clones, and some rows have none.

NA | TRBJ1-5 | TRBV3-1/TRBV3-2 | NA | TGTGCCAGCAGCCAAGACCAGGGATCGAATCAGCCCCAGCATTTT | CASSQDQGSNQPQHF
TRBD2 | TRBJ2-7 | TRBV6-5 | NA | TGTGCCAGCAAACTAGCGGGTGCCTACGAGCAGTACTTC | CASKLAGAYEQYF
NA | TRBJ1-2 | TRBV4-1 | NA | TGCGCCAGCAGCCAGGGGACCGGGAGGTCGCACTATGGCTACACCTTC | CASSQGTGRSHYGYTF
TRBD1 | TRBJ1-2 | TRBV5-4 | NA | TGTGCCAGCAGCTTTCCAGGGGGTAACTATGGCTACACCTTC | CASSFPGGNYGYTF
NA | TRBJ1-1 | TRBV14 | NA | TGTGCCAGCAGCCAGCTAATTCAGGGTGAAGCTTTCTTT | CASSQLIQGEAFF
TRBD1 | TRBJ1-2 | TRBV30 | NA | TGTGCCTGGAGTCGGGACAGGGCAAAAAACTATGGCTACACCTTC | CAWSRDRAKNYGYTF
TRBD2 | TRBJ2-7 | TRBV2 | NA | TGTGCCAGCAGTGGAAGACTAGCGGGAGTGTACGAGTACTTC | CASSGRLAGVYEYF
NA | TRBJ2-7 | TRBV7-9 | NA | TGTGCCAGCAGCTTAGCGGGGAGCTACGAGCAGTACTTC | CASSLAGSYEQYF
TRBD2 | TRBJ2-1 | TRBV10-1 | NA | TGCGCCAGCAGTGAGTCGATGGCTAGCGGGGGGGTTGCTGAGCAGTTCTTC | CASSESMASGGVAEQFF
TRBD2 | TRBJ2-2 | TRBV6-5 | few | TGTGCCAGCAGTTATACTAGCGGAAACCTAGGGGAGCTGTTTTTT | CASSYTSGNLGELFF
NA | TRBJ1-2 | TRBV27 | few | TGTGCCAGCAGTTCCCGGGAGGACTATGGCTACACCTTC | CASSSREDYGYTF
TRBD1 | TRBJ2-3 | TRBV15 | once | TGTGCCACCAGCAGGCGGGACAGGTCAGATACGCAGTATTTT | CATSRRDRSDTQYF
TRBD2 | TRBJ2-1 | TRBV7-9 | NA | TGTGCCAGCAGCTGGATCGCGGGGGGTCACTACAATGAGCAGTTCTTC | CASSWIAGGHYNEQFF
NA | TRBJ2-2 | TRBV9 | NA | TGTGCCAGCAGCGTTGGGACATCGAACACCGGGGAGCTGTTTTTT | CASSVGTSNTGELFF
NA | TRBJ1-4 | TRBV5-1 | NA | TGCGCCAGCAGCGCGTCGACAGGTACTAATGAAAAACTGTTTTTT | CASSASTGTNEKLFF
NA | TRBJ2-7 | TRBV5-4 | NA | TGTGCCAGCAGCTTGGGGACTAGGGGGGATCGCGAGCAGTACTTC | CASSLGTRGDREQYF
TRBD2 | TRBJ2-3 | TRBV24-1 | NA | TGTGCCACCAGTGAGCCGATGGGGACTAGCGGGAGTTTGGATACGCAGTATTTT | CATSEPMGTSGSLDTQYF
TRBD1 | TRBJ1-2 | TRBV9 | NA | TGTGCCAGCAGCCAGGACAGGGGATTAGGCTACACCTTC | CASSQDRGLGYTF
TRBD2 | TRBJ2-2 | TRBV3-1/TRBV3-2 | NA | TGTGCCAGCAGCGGAATAGGTGGACTAGCGGTCAACACCGGGGAGCTGTTTTTT | CASSGIGGLAVNTGELFF
NA | TRBJ2-2 | TRBV10-3 | NA | TGTGCCATCAGTGTTGACGGGGTGAACACCGGGGAGCTGTTTTTT | CAISVDGVNTGELFF
TRBD1 | TRBJ1-1 | TRBV5-1 | NA | TGCGCCAGCAGCTCCGGGACAGCGAACACTGAAGCTTTCTTT | CASSSGTANTEAFF
NA | TRBJ1-6 | TRBV12-3/TRBV12-4 | NA | TGTGCCAGCAGTAGCTCAAATAATTCACCCCTCCACTTT | CASSSSNNSPLHF
TRBD1 | TRBJ1-2 | TRBV6-6 | NA | TGTGCCAGCAGGGACGACAGGGGGCTAGCCTATGGCTACACCTTC | CASRDDRGLAYGYTF
TRBD2 | TRBJ2-3 | TRBV6-6 | NA | TGTGCCAGCAGTAGCGGGGGTGAGATCACAGATACGCAGTATTTT | CASSSGGEITDTQYF
TRBD2 | TRBJ2-5 | TRBV2 | once | TGTGCCAGCACCGGGACTAGCGGTTACCAAGAGACCCAGTACTTC | CASTGTSGYQETQYF
TRBD2 | TRBJ2-1 | TRBV7-7 | NA | TGTGCCAGCAGCTTGGCAGCGGGGATGTACAATGAGCAGTTCTTC | CASSLAAGMYNEQFF
NA | TRBJ1-1 | TRBV14 | NA | TGTGCCAGCAGCCAAAATTCCGGGGGAGGGACTGAAGCTTTCTTT | CASSQNSGGGTEAFF
TRBD1 | TRBJ1-1 | TRBV7-3 | NA | TGTGCCAGCAGCAGAGGGGGCTGGACTGAAGCTTTCTTT | CASSRGGWTEAFF
NA | TRBJ2-5 | TRBV21-1 | NA | TGTGCCAGCACCACCCGGCGCGGGGGGAACAAATTACACCAAGAGACCCAGTACTTC | CASTTRRGGNKLHQETQYF
NA | TRBJ1-2 | TRBV5-1 | NA | TGCGCCAGCAGCTTGGTTCCAGGACTTAACTATGGCTACACCTTC | CASSLVPGLNYGYTF
NA | TRBJ2-3 | TRBV29-1 | once | TGCAGCGTGGACAGTACCGGAGATACGCAGTATTTT | CSVDSTGDTQYF
TRBD2 | TRBJ2-7 | TRBV20-1 | NA | TGCAGTGCTAGTGGAGTAGCGGGGTTAGCCTACGAGCAGTACTTC | CSASGVAGLAYEQYF